This TCR beta chain was captured by sequencing in a study of CD8 T cells in ankylosing spondylitis. Study observations and caveats: Apparently characteristic of ankylosing spondylitis blood was a TCR beta motif (about 8 highly homologous variants).

MiXCR, applied by TCRdb to the 5' RACE reads, yields one record per CDR3 protein. The sample yields 300,000 to 400,000 distinct CDR3 sequences, about a fifth seen once. The V end lost 1 base, the J end lost 6 bases, and 9 bases lay between the germline ends. This CDR3 has 13 residues. Concerning this clonotype: Antigen unknown.

The receptor's source is a male donor with ankylosing spondylitis. The rearrangement links TRBV12-3 or TRBV12-4 to TRBJ1-2, with D unclear. The sequencing input was blood, either unsorted or a sorted T cell fraction (not recorded which). The CDR3: CASSLEGPDGYTF. In DNA, the CDR3 is TGTGCCAGCAGTTTAGAGGGCCCGGATGGCTACACCTTC.